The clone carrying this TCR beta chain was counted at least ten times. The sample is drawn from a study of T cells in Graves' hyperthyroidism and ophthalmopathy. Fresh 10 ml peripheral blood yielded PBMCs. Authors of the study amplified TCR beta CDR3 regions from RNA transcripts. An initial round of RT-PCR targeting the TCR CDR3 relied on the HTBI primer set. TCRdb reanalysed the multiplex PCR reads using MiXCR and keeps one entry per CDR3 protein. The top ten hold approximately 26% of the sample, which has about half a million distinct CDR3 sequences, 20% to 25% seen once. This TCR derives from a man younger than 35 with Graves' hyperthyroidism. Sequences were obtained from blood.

The DNA of the CDR3 is TGTGCCGTCACTAGGGGGTTGGGGTTTGCAGAGACCCAGTACTTC. Its protein product is CAVTRGLGFAETQYF. V usage is TRBV2 and J usage is TRBJ2-5; D is perhaps TRBD1 (6 bases). The CDR3 spans 15 residues. Looked up from germline, CDR1 is SNHLY and CDR2 is FYNNEI. The V end was cut by 11 bases, the J end by 4 bases, with 23 bases between.